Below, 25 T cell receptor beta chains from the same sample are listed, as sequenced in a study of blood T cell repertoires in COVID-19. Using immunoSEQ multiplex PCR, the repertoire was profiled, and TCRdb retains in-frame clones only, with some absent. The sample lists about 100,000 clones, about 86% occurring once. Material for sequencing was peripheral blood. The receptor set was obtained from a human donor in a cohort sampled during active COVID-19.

The DNA of the CDR3 is TGTGCCAGCAGCCCCGACAGGGCCAACTATAATTCACCCCTCCACTTT. As protein: CASSPDRANYNSPLHF. The gene calls are TRBV7-3 and TRBJ1-6; 7 positions match TRBD1. Germline CDR1 and CDR2: SGHTA and FQGTGA. There are 16 residues in the CDR3. With V trimmed by 5 bases and J by 3 bases, 7 bases remained unmatched.

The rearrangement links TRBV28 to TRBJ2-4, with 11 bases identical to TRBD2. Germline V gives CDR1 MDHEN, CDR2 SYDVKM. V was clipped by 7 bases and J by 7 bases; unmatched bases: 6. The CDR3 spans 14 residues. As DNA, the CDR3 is TGTGCCAGCACCTTAGCGGGAGGGCCCAACATTCAGTACTTC. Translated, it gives CASTLAGGPNIQYF.

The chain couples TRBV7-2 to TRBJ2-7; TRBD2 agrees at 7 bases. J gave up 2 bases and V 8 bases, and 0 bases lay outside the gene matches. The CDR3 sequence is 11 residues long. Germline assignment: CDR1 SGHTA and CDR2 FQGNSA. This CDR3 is CASGTTYEQYF. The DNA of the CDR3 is TGTGCCAGCGGGACTACCTACGAGCAGTACTTC. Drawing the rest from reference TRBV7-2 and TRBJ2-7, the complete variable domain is GAGVSQSPSNKVTEKGKDVELRCDPISGHTALYWYRQSLGQGLEFLIYFQGNSAPDKSGLPSDRFSAERTGGSVSTLTIQRTQQEDSAVYLCASGTTYEQYFGPGTRLTVT.

CDR3 sequence: CASSQDGIGNYGYTF. The CDR3 DNA sequence: TGCGCCAGCAGCCAAGACGGGATCGGAAACTATGGCTACACCTTC. The chain has TRBV4-1 and TRBJ1-2, with unresolved D. V lost 0 bases and J 2 bases, leaving 10 bases between the germline ends. CDR3 length: 15 residues. Germline values: CDR1 MGHRA, CDR2 YSYEKL.

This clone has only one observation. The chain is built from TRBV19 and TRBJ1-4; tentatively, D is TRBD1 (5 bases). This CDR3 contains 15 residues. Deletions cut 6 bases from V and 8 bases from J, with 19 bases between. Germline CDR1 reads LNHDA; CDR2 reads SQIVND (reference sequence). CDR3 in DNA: TGTGCCAGTAGGAAAACGACAGACGGTTACGAAAAACTGTTTTTT. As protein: CASRKTTDGYEKLFF. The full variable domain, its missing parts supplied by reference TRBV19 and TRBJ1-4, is DGGITQSPKYLFRKEGQNVTLSCEQNLNHDAMYWYRQDPGQGLRLIYYSQIVNDFQKGDIAEGYSVSREKKESFPLTVTSAQKNPTAFYLCASRKTTDGYEKLFFGSGTQLSVL.

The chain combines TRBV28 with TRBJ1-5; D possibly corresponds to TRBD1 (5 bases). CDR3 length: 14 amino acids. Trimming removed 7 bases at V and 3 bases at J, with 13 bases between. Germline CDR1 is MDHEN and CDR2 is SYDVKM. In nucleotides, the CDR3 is TGTGCCAGCATTTCGCAGGGCAACAATCAGCCCCAGCATTTT. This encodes CASISQGNNQPQHF.

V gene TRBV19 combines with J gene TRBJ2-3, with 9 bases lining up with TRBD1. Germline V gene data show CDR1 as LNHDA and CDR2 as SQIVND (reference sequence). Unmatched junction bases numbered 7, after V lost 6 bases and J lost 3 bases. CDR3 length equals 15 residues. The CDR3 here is CASSNPGQGTDTQYF. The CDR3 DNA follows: TGTGCCAGTAGCAATCCGGGACAGGGAACAGATACGCAGTATTTT.

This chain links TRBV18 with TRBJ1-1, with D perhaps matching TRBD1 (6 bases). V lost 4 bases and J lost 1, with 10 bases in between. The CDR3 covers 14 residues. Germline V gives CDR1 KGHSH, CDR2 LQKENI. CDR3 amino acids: CASSLLDRNTEAFF. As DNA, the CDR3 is TGTGCCAGCTCACTTTTGGACAGGAACACTGAAGCTTTCTTT.

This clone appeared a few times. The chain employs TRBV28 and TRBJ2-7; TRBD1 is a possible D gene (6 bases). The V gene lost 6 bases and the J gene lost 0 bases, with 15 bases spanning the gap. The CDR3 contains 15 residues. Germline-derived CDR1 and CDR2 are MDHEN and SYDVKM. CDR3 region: CASSTVGGSSYEQYF. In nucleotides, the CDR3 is TGTGCCAGCAGCACAGTAGGGGGAAGCTCCTACGAGCAGTACTTC.

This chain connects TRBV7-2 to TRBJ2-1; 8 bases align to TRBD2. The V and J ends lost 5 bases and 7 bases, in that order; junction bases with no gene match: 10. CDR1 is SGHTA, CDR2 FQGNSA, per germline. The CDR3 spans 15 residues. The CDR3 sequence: CASSRTSGSWNEQFF. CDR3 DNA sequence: TGTGCCAGCAGCCGGACAAGCGGGAGTTGGAATGAGCAGTTCTTC.

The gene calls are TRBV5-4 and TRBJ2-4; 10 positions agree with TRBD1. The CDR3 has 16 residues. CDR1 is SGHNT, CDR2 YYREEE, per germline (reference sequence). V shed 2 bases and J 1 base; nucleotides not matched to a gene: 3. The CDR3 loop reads CASSFPGQGAKNIQYF. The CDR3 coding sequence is TGTGCCAGCAGCTTCCCGGGACAGGGGGCCAAAAACATTCAGTACTTC.

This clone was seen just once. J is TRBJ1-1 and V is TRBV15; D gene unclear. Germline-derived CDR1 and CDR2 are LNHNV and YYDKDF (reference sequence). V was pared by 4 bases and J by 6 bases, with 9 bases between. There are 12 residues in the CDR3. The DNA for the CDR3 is TGTGCCACCAGCATGGGAGGGCCTGAAGCTTTCTTT. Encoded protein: CATSMGGPEAFF.

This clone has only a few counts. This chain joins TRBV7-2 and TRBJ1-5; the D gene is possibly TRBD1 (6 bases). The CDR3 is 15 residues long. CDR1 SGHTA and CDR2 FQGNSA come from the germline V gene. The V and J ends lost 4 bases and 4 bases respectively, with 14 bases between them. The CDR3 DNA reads TGTGCCAGCAGCTCGAACCGGGACACAAATCAGCCCCAGCATTTT. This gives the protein CASSSNRDTNQPQHF.

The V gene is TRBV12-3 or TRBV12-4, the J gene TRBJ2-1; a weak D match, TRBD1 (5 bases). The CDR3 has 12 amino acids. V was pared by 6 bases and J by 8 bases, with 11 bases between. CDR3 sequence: CASSHGAHEQFF. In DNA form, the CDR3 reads TGTGCCAGCAGCCATGGGGCGCATGAGCAGTTCTTC.

The CDR3 nucleotides are TGTGCCAGTTCAAGCTCCGGGACTAGCGGCACTTTGCCGAATACGCAGTATTTT. It codes for CASSSSGTSGTLPNTQYF. V and J are TRBV19 and TRBJ2-3, with 11 bases that match TRBD2. Trimming cost V 8 bases and J 7 bases; bases outside gene matches: 20. Germline lookup yields CDR1 LNHDA and CDR2 SQIVND (reference sequence). CDR3 length: 18 residues. The variable domain in full, completed from reference TRBV19 and TRBJ2-3, reads DGGITQSPKYLFRKEGQNVTLSCEQNLNHDAMYWYRQDPGQGLRLIYYSQIVNDFQKGDIAEGYSVSREKKESFPLTVTSAQKNPTAFYLCASSSSGTSGTLPNTQYFGPGTRLTVL.

CDR3 DNA: TGCAGCGTTGATACAGGAGCCTCCTTAGGCACCGGGGAGCTGTTTTTT. It is translated as CSVDTGASLGTGELFF. This rearrangement joins TRBV29-1 to TRBJ2-2, with TRBD1 as a possible D gene (5 bases). The ends were cut back, 3 bases at V and 4 bases at J, with 18 bases in the middle. The germline CDR1 and CDR2 sequences are SQVTM and ANQGSEA. CDR3 length: 16 residues.

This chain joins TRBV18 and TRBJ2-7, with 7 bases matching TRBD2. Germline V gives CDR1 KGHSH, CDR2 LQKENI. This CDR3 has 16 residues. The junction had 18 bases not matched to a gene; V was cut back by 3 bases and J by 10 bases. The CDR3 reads CASSPNGLVLEYGQYF. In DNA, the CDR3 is TGTGCCAGCTCACCCAACGGACTAGTATTAGAATACGGACAGTACTTC.

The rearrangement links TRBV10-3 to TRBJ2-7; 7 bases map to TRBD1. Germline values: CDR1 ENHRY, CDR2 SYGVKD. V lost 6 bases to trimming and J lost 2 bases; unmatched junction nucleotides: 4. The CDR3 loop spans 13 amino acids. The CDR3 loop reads CAIRGDSTYEQYF. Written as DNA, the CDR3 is TGTGCCATCAGGGGGGACAGCACCTACGAGCAGTACTTC.

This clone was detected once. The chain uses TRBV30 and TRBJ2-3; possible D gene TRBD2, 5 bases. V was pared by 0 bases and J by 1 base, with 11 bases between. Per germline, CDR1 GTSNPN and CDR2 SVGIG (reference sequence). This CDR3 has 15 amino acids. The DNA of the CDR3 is TGTGCCTGGAGTGTACTAGGGTCTGGCACAGATACGCAGTATTTT. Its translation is CAWSVLGSGTDTQYF.

The CDR3 DNA follows: TGTGCCAGCACAGGGGATGGGGCCAACGTCCTGACTTTC. This gives the protein CASTGDGANVLTF. The J gene is TRBJ2-6, the V gene TRBV6-5, with TRBD1 as a possible D gene (6 bases). Germline CDR1 MNHEY, CDR2 SVGAGI. The CDR3 runs 13 residues. Trimming took off 7 bases at V and 3 bases at J, with 7 bases between the two ends.

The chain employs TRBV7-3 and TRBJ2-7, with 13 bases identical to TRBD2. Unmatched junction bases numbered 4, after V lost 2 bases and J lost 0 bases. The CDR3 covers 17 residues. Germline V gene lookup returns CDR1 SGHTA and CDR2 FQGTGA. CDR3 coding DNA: TGTGCCAGCAGCTTAGTACTAGCGGGAGGGAGCTCCTACGAGCAGTACTTC. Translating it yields CASSLVLAGGSSYEQYF.

The CDR3 reads CASSQPSGANVLTF. The CDR3 DNA reads as TGTGCCAGCAGCCAACCTTCTGGGGCCAACGTCCTGACTTTC. This chain uses TRBV14 with TRBJ2-6, with D hard to call. Germline CDR1 SGHDN, CDR2 FVKESK. The V end was cut by 2 bases, the J end by 1 base, with 3 bases between. This CDR3 region has 14 residues.

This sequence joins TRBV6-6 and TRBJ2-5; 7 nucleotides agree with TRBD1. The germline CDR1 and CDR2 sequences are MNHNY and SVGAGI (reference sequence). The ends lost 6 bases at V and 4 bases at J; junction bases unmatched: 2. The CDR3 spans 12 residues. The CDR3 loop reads CASSPGGETQYF. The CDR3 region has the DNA TGTGCCAGCAGCCCAGGGGGAGAGACCCAGTACTTC.

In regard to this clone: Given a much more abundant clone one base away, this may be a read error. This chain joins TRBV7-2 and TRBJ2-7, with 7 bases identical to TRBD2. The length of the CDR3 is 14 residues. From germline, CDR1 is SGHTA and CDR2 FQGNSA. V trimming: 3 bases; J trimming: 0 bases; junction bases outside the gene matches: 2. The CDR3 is CASSFGGSSYEQYF. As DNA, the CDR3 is TGTGCCAGCAGCTTCGGCGGGAGCTCCTACGAGCAGTACTTC.

The CDR3 DNA sequence: TGTGCCAGCAGGAGGGGGGGTTCTTACGAGCAGTACTTC. This translates into CASRRGGSYEQYF. The chain has TRBV2 and TRBJ2-7, with D perhaps matching TRBD2 (7 bases). Deletions cut 6 bases from V and 4 bases from J, with 13 bases between. CDR3 length: 13 residues. In germline, CDR1 is SNHLY, CDR2 FYNNEI.